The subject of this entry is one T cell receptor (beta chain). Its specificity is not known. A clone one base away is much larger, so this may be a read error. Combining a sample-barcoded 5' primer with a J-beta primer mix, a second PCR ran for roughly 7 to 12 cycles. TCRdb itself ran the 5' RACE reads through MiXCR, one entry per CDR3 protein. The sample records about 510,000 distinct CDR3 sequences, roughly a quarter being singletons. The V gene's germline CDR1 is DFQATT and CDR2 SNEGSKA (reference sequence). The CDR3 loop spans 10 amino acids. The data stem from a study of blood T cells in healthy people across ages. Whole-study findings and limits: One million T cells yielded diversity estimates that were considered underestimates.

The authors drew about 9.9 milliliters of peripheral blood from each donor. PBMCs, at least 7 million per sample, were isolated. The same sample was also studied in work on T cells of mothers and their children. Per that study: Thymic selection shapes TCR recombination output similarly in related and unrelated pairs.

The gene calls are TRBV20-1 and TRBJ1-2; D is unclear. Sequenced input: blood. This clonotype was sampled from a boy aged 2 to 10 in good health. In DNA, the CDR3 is TGCAGTGTCCAGGACTATGCCTACACCTTC. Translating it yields CSVQDYAYTF.